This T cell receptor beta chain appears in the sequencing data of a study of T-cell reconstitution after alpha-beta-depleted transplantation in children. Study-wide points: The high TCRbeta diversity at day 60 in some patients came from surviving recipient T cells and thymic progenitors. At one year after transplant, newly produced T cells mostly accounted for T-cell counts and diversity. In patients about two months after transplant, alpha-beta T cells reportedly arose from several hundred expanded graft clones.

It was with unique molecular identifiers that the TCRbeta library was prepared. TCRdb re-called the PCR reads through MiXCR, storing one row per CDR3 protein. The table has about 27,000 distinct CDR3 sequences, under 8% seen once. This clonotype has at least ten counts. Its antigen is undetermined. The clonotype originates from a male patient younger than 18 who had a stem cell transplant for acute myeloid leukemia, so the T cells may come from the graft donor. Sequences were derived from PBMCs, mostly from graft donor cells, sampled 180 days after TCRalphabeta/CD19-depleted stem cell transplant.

In DNA form, the CDR3 reads TGCGCCAGCAGCCCCATCGGGACTAGCGGGAGCCCTGGAGAGACCCAGTACTTC. It encodes CASSPIGTSGSPGETQYF. This chain joins TRBV4-3 and TRBJ2-5; 14 bases line up with TRBD2. The CDR3 is made up of 18 amino acids. Germline trimming cut 4 bases from V and 4 bases from J; bases unmatched to any gene: 11. Germline V lookup: CDR1 LGHNA, CDR2 YSLEER.